This T cell receptor (beta chain) was identified during a study of regulatory T cells in long-lasting Graves disease. Study-wide findings and caveats: Newly diagnosed Graves' patients exceeded persistent ones in TCR diversity.

The table lists this clonotype with many counts. Its matching antigen is unknown. The junction shows a germline mismatch at one end, possibly a read error. The CDR3 runs 16 residues. Germline-derived CDR1 and CDR2 are SGHAT and FQNNGV. Libraries of TCR beta came from iRepertoire HTBI primers plus Arm-PCR of CDR3 regions. Using its own MiXCR run on the multiplex PCR reads, TCRdb lists one record per CDR3 protein. The table lists about 220,000 distinct CDR3 sequences, around 19% of them singletons, with roughly 12% in the top ten. Time point described: newly diagnosed GD, antithyroid drugs for less than 3 months. Following extraction of RNA from PBMCs, that RNA was used to make the TCR library. These data also featured in a second study, about T cells in Graves' hyperthyroidism and ophthalmopathy. That work contributes: The study excluded patients with uncontrolled infection, other autoimmune disease, pregnancy or lactation. The primer set for the first-round RT-PCR of the TCR CDR3 was HTBI.

V gene TRBV11-2 combines with J gene TRBJ2-4, with D unclear. Sequenced here: peripheral blood mononuclear cells (PBMCs), sampled at new diagnosis, from a patient treated with antithyroid drugs. This clonotype was obtained from a woman aged 25 to 39 with Graves disease. CDR3 coding DNA: TGCGCCAGCAGCCACGTCCGATCAACGAACTTAAACATTCAGTACTTC. This codes for CASSHVRSTNLNIQYF. Looking up the rest from reference TRBV11-2 and TRBJ2-4 gives the full variable domain: EAGVAQSPRYKIIEKRQSVAFWCNPISGHATLYWYQQILGQGPKLLIQFQNNGVVDDSQLPKDRFSAERLKGVDSTLKIQPAKLEDSAVYLCASSHVRSTNLNIQYFGAGTRLSVL.